This T cell receptor (beta chain) was sequenced in a study of shared clonotypes between healthy human individuals. It was at deep level that the assay was run. For each subset, genomic DNA was distributed in equal portions over several immunoSEQ plates. Method: immunoSEQ multiplex PCR; TCRdb's copy keeps in-frame clones and lacks some. The sample records under 2.5 million clones, around 90% being singletons. Germline-derived CDR1 and CDR2 are GTSNPN and SVGIG (reference sequence). The CDR3 runs to 15 residues. The sample consisted of naive CD4+ T cells from PBMCs. As to subset: CD45RA+ positively selected. The source of this sequence is a man younger than 35 in good health. Some clones in this sample may be carry-over from other donors' samples. The chain carries TRBV30 and TRBJ2-5; 11 positions agree with TRBD2. The assigned J gene may be wrong: the sequence end matches TRBJ2-7 better. The CDR3 loop reads CAWGTSGVSSYEQYF. CDR3 DNA: TGTGCCTGGGGGACTAGCGGAGTGAGCTCCTACGAGCAGTACTTC.